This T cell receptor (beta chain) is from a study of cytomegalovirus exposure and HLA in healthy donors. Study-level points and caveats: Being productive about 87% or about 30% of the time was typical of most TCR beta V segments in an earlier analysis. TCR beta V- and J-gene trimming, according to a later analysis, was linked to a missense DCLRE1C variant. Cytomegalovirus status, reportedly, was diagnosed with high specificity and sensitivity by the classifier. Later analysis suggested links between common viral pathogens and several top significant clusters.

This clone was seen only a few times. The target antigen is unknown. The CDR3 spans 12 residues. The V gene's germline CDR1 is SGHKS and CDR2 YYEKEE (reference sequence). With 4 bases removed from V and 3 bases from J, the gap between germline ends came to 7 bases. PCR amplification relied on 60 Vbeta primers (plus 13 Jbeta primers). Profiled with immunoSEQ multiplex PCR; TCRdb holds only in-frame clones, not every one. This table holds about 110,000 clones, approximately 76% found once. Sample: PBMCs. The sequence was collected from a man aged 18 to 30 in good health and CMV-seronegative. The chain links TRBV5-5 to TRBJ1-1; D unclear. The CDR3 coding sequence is TGTGCCAGCAGCACTCTGGACACTGAAGCTTTCTTT. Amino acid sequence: CASSTLDTEAFF. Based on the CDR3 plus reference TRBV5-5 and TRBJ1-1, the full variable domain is DAGVTQSPTHLIKTRGQQVTLRCSPISGHKSVSWYQQVLGQGPQFIFQYYEKEERGRGNFPDRFSARQFPNYSSELNVNALLLGDSALYLCASSTLDTEAFFGQGTRLTVV.